This T cell receptor (beta chain) emerged from a study of blood T cell repertoires in COVID-19. Original data processing: The authors estimated nucleated cell counts from reference gene primer amplification. TCRdb's copy holds only in-frame clones and misses some; the assay was immunoSEQ multiplex PCR. That table furnishes V, J and clone size, whereas the DNA furnished D and trimming. The sample comprises about 260,000 clones, approximately 86% of which are singletons, and roughly 2.2% rests with the top ten. Germline V gene sequence: CDR1 LNHDA, CDR2 SQIVND (reference sequence). The CDR3 sequence is 16 residues long. Trimming shortened V by 4 bases and J by 2 bases, and 16 bases separated the two germline ends. In this sample, this clone turned up once.

The V and J genes are TRBV19 and TRBJ2-3; D perhaps matches TRBD1 (6 bases). The receptor was derived from a woman aged 45-65 years who had recovered from COVID-19. Sequencing used peripheral blood. This CDR3 reads CASSRGGGSNTDTQYF. The CDR3 DNA reads as TGTGCCAGTAGTAGGGGTGGGGGCTCGAACACAGATACGCAGTATTTT.